This record looks at one T cell receptor beta chain sequence and its context. This sample was taken from a study of blood T cell repertoires in COVID-19. Germline CDR1 and CDR2: SGHDN and FVKESK. This CDR3 has 16 amino acids. Trimming stripped 4 bases from V and 2 bases from J, with 12 bases between. Per the original data handling: Estimation of nucleated cell counts was performed using reference gene primer amplification. Assay used: immunoSEQ multiplex PCR; TCRdb lists only in-frame clones, some missing. For V, J and clone size, that table is used; D and trimming come from the DNA. Of roughly 49,000 clones detected, 80% to 85% appear once; the ten largest clones hold 1.5% to 2%.

The chain combines TRBV14 with TRBJ2-6; D may be TRBD2 (5 bases). The receptor's source is a man in his fifties with acute or convalescent COVID-19. The material sequenced was peripheral blood. CDR3 amino acids: CASSPRRAAGANVLTF. The CDR3 DNA sequence: TGTGCCAGCAGCCCCAGGAGAGCGGCTGGGGCCAACGTCCTGACTTTC.